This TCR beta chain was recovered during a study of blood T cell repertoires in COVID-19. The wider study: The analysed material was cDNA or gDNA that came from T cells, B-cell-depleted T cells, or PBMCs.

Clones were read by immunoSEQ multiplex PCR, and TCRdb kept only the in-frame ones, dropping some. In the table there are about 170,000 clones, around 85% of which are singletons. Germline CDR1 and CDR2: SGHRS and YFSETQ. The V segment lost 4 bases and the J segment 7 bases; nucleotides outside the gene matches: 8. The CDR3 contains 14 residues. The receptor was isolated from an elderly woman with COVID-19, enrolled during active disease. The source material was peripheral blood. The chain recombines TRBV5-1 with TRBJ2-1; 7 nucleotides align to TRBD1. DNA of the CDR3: TGCGCCAGCAGCAGGGACAGTGCAAAGAATGAGCAGTTCTTC. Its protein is CASSRDSAKNEQFF.